This T cell receptor (beta chain) is drawn from a study of graft-versus-host responses after intestinal transplantation. In the study overall: Recipients had multivisceral, liver-intestinal, or isolated intestinal transplants. Each patient got anti-thymocyte globulin induction, then tacrolimus and steroids for two to four years.

Details on this clone: Its antigen is not known.

Assay used: immunoSEQ multiplex PCR; TCRdb lists only in-frame clones, some missing. The sample consists of about 100,000 clones, 87% of them appearing once. CDR1 and CDR2 (germline): MGHDK, SYGVNS. Trimming removed 7 bases from V and 5 bases from J, with 14 bases in between. The CDR3 is 13 residues long. This specimen consisted of unstimulated CD4+ T cells sorted from spleen or lymph node cells, obtained before transplant. V and J are TRBV25-1 and TRBJ1-1; possible D gene TRBD1, 6 bases. The TCR sequence derives from a human donor who was the organ donor for an intestinal transplant. The CDR3 protein is CASKEYRETEAFF. The CDR3 nucleotides are TGTGCCAGCAAAGAATACAGGGAAACTGAAGCTTTCTTT.